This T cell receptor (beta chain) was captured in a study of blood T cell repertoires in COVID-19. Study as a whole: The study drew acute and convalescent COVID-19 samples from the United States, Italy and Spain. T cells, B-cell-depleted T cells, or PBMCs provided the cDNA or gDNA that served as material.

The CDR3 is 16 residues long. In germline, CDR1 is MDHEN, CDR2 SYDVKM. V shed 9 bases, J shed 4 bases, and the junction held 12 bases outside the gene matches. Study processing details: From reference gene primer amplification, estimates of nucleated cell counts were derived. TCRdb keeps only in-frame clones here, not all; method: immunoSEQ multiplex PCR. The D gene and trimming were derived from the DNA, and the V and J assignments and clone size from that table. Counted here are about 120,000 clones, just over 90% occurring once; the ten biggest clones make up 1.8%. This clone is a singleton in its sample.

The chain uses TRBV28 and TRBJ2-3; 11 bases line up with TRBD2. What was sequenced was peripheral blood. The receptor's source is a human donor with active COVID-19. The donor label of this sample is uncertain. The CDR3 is CASRTGGSGGADTQYF. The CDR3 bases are TGTGCCAGTAGGACCGGGGGTAGCGGGGGGGCAGATACGCAGTATTTT.